This T cell receptor beta chain was found in a study of OX40 agonist ivuxolimab in advanced cancers. Whole-study context: Ivuxolimab, an agonist antibody against OX40 (CD134), was given to patients. Patients received intravenous ivuxolimab every 2 weeks at 0.01 to 10 mg/kg. Study observations and caveats: Dose levels from 0.1 to 3.0 mg/kg saw CD4+ and CD8+ blood T cells expand clonally by week 6. Nonresponders included some who also had low normalized T-cell clonal expansion.

The CDR3 extends over 13 amino acids. Trimming stripped 3 bases from V and 1 base from J, with 6 bases between. Germline V gene sequence: CDR1 PRHDT, CDR2 FYEKMQ (reference sequence). Generated by immunoSEQ multiplex PCR, the TCRdb table keeps only in-frame clones and is missing some. The sample includes tens of thousands of clones, over 80% of them seen just once. As to this clone: Its antigen is unidentified.

The sequences come from CD4+ or CD8+ T cells sorted from blood, collected in a trial of the OX40 agonist ivuxolimab. This rearrangement joins TRBV13 to TRBJ1-1; D uncertain. The sequence derives from an adult with an advanced solid tumor such as melanoma, head and neck, liver or kidney cancer. CDR3 in amino acids: CASSFMGNTEAFF. The CDR3 DNA is TGTGCCAGCAGCTTTATGGGGAACACTGAAGCTTTCTTT.